The rows below give T cell receptor beta chains drawn from one sample of a study of cytotoxic CD8 clonotypes in ibrutinib-treated CLL. Only in-frame clones appear in the TCRdb table, and some are missing; sequencing was by immunoSEQ multiplex PCR. This table holds approximately 45,000 clones, 65% found once. The sample was PBMCs, taken after 24 months of ibrutinib treatment. The receptor source for this set is a human donor with chronic lymphocytic leukemia. Both conserved end residues are part of each CDR3. D genes are given only for firm matches. Size values are once, few and many counts, or a class for expanded clones, and some rows have none.

abundance	d_gene	j_gene	v_gene	CDR3nt	CDR3aa
NA	TRBD1	TRBJ2-2	TRBV5-1	TGCGCCAGCAGCTTAGGGGGCAGAAATACCGGGGAGCTGTTTTTT	CASSLGGRNTGELFF
NA	NA	TRBJ1-1	TRBV4-1	TGCGCCAGCAGCCAAAGGCAATACACTGAAGCTTTCTTT	CASSQRQYTEAFF
once	TRBD1	TRBJ2-1	TRBV4-1	TGCGCCAGCAGCCATATCTTTGGACAGGGGAAGCACAATGAGCAGTTCTTC	CASSHIFGQGKHNEQFF
NA	NA	TRBJ2-7	TRBV27	TGTGCCAGCAGTTTGACACCGACCTACGAGCAGTACTTC	CASSLTPTYEQYF
NA	NA	TRBJ1-3	TRBV11-2	TGTGCCAGCAGCCAACAGGGTTCTGGAAACACCATATATTTT	CASSQQGSGNTIYF
once	NA	TRBJ2-7	TRBV27	TGTGCCAGCAGTCCTCCAAGCTCCTACGAGCAGTACTTC	CASSPPSSYEQYF
NA	NA	TRBJ2-3	TRBV14	TGTGCCAGCGCGAAGACAGCGCCAACCGGCACAGATACGCAGTATTTT	CASAKTAPTGTDTQYF
few	NA	TRBJ1-2	TRBV30	TGTGCCTGGAGGGCTTTAGGGTGGGACTATGGCTACACCTTC	CAWRALGWDYGYTF
NA	NA	TRBJ1-5	TRBV30	TGTGCCTGGAGTGTAGGCTCAGGGAGACAGCCCCAGCATTTT	CAWSVGSGRQPQHF
NA	NA	TRBJ2-1	TRBV4-1	TGCGCCAGCAGCCAAGGAGAGAGGGGGAGGAGCTACAATGAGCAGTTCTTC	CASSQGERGRSYNEQFF
NA	NA	TRBJ2-7	TRBV18	TGTGCCAGCTCACCACGGGGGGAGGAGCAGTACTTC	CASSPRGEEQYF
NA	NA	TRBJ1-5	TRBV30	TGTGCCTGGAGTCCGGACGGTTATCAGCCCCAGCATTTT	CAWSPDGYQPQHF
NA	TRBD1	TRBJ2-1	TRBV6-5	TGTGCCAGCAGTTCGAAGAGGACAGGAGTTTACAATGAGCAGTTCTTC	CASSSKRTGVYNEQFF
few	NA	TRBJ1-5	TRBV6-4	TGTGCCAGCAGCCCAGGGGTAAATCAGCCCCAGCATTTT	CASSPGVNQPQHF
many	TRBD2	TRBJ2-7	TRBV4-2	TGTGCCAGCAGCCAAGATGTACCCCGGGAGGGCCTCTACGAGCAGTACTTC	CASSQDVPREGLYEQYF
NA	TRBD1	TRBJ2-6	TRBV19	TGTGCCAGTAGTCACCGACAGGGCCCTTCTGGGGCCAACGTCCTGACTTTC	CASSHRQGPSGANVLTF
NA	NA	TRBJ2-1	TRBV4-2	TGTGCCCGAGCCGATAGCGGACACAATGAGCAGTTCTTC	CARADSGHNEQFF
NA	TRBD1	TRBJ1-3	TRBV27	TGTGCCAGCAGTCCAGGGACAGCTCCTGGAAACACCATATATTTT	CASSPGTAPGNTIYF
few	NA	TRBJ2-3	TRBV7-2	TGTGCCAGCACCTGGGGGGCTAGCACAGATACGCAGTATTTT	CASTWGASTDTQYF
many	NA	TRBJ2-7	TRBV2	TGTGCCAGCGAGGGCGGAACCTACGAGCAGTACTTC	CASEGGTYEQYF
NA	NA	TRBJ1-1	TRBV27	TGTGCCAGCAGTCGCGGGGGTCTCACTGAAGCTTTCTTT	CASSRGGLTEAFF
NA	NA	TRBJ2-7	TRBV4-1	TGCGCCAGCAGCCAAGATATCGGTCAGGTGGTCGGGGGTTTTGGGCAGTACTTC	CASSQDIGQVVGGFGQYF
NA	NA	TRBJ1-1	TRBV30	TGTGCCTGGAGTGTGGGGGGTTCGAGCACTGAAGCTTTCTTT	CAWSVGGSSTEAFF
few	NA	TRBJ2-1	TRBV2	TGTGCCAGCAGTTATTTACAGGGCAATGAGCAGTTCTTC	CASSYLQGNEQFF
NA	NA	TRBJ1-1	TRBV30	TGTGCCTGGAGTGCGGGAGCGAGGGTGGCTGAAGCTTTCTTT	CAWSAGARVAEAFF
once	TRBD1	TRBJ1-2	TRBV7-2	TGTGCCAGCAGCCTGGGACAGGGGGGTTATGGCTACACCTTC	CASSLGQGGYGYTF
NA	NA	TRBJ1-5	TRBV10-3	TGTGCCATCAGTTGGACAGATTATCAGCCCCAGCATTTT	CAISWTDYQPQHF
NA	TRBD2	TRBJ2-7	TRBV27	TGTGCCAGCAGTTTAGTTACCAGCGGGGGGCGCTTTTTGTACTTC	CASSLVTSGGRFLYF
NA	NA	TRBJ2-5	TRBV25-1	TGTGCCAGCAGTGCAGTGGATGGGAGGGAGACCCAGTACTTC	CASSAVDGRETQYF
NA	NA	TRBJ2-6	TRBV9	TGTGCCAGCAGGGGAACTGGGGCCAACGTCCTGACTTTC	CASRGTGANVLTF
NA	NA	TRBJ2-1	TRBV7-3	TGTGCCAGCAGCTCAGGACGTTCCAATGAGCAGTTCTTC	CASSSGRSNEQFF
few	TRBD1	TRBJ1-2	TRBV9	TGTGCCAGCAGCCCGGGACAGGGCTATGGCTACACCTTC	CASSPGQGYGYTF
NA	NA	TRBJ1-4	TRBV19	TGTGCCAGTAGTATGGACACAGGCCAAAAACTGTTTTTT	CASSMDTGQKLFF
NA	TRBD2	TRBJ2-3	TRBV5-1	TGCGCCAGCAGCTTCTTAGCGGGGGATGTGGATACGCAGTATTTT	CASSFLAGDVDTQYF
few	NA	TRBJ1-4	TRBV13	TGTGCCAGCAGCTTATGGGGGCGGGGTGAAAAACTGTTTTTT	CASSLWGRGEKLFF
few	TRBD1	TRBJ1-2	TRBV7-9	TGTGCCAGCAGCACGGGACAGGGGAATGGCTACACCTTC	CASSTGQGNGYTF
NA	NA	TRBJ1-4	TRBV15	TGTGCCACCAGCAGAGATCTGGCAGGGCAACTGTTTTTT	CATSRDLAGQLFF
NA	NA	TRBJ1-5	TRBV18	TGTGCCAGCTCTCGATTGAGGGGGGCGGCTAATGATCAGCCCCAGCATTTT	CASSRLRGAANDQPQHF
once	NA	TRBJ1-1	TRBV5-1	TGCGCCAGCAGCCCGGCTGGGGGCATGAACACTGAAGCTTTCTTT	CASSPAGGMNTEAFF
few	NA	TRBJ2-7	TRBV14	TGTGCCAGCAGTTTTGACTGGTACGAGCAGTACTTC	CASSFDWYEQYF
NA	NA	TRBJ2-2	TRBV18	TGTGCCACCTCGGAATGGGTTACCGGGGAGCTGTTTTTT	CATSEWVTGELFF
once	TRBD1	TRBJ1-3	TRBV5-6	TGTGCCAGCAGCTACTCTCCGGGACAGTATGGAAACACCATATATTTT	CASSYSPGQYGNTIYF
few	NA	TRBJ1-4	TRBV4-2	TGTGCCAGCACTCGACACCGAGACAGTGAAAAACTGTTTTTT	CASTRHRDSEKLFF
NA	NA	TRBJ2-7	TRBV10-3	TGTGCCATCAACGGGGGAACAGGGATTAGCTACGAGCAGTACTTC	CAINGGTGISYEQYF
NA	TRBD2	TRBJ2-1	TRBV5-1	TGCGCCAGCAGCTATAGCGGGAGCGGTTCCAATGAGCAGTTCTTC	CASSYSGSGSNEQFF
NA	TRBD1	TRBJ1-1	TRBV27	TGTGCCAGCAGTCGACAGGGCGGGGGCACTGAAGCTTTCTTT	CASSRQGGGTEAFF
NA	NA	TRBJ1-1	TRBV4-1	TGCGCCAGCAACCCGAGTGGGGGTCAGATGAACACTGAAGCTTTCTTT	CASNPSGGQMNTEAFF
NA	TRBD1	TRBJ1-3	TRBV30	TGTGCCTGGAGTGTCCAGGGGGGGACAACTGGAAACACCATATATTTT	CAWSVQGGTTGNTIYF
medium-sized	NA	TRBJ2-7	TRBV2	TGTGCCAGCAGTGACGGGGGGCTAGGCTACGAGCAGTACTTC	CASSDGGLGYEQYF
NA	NA	TRBJ2-2	TRBV19	TGTGCCAGTAGTAAGAGGTCGGGACTGAACACCGGGGAGCTGTTTTTT	CASSKRSGLNTGELFF
NA	NA	TRBJ1-2	TRBV5-1	TGCGCCAGCAGCTTGGAGGGGAGCTATGGCTACACCTTC	CASSLEGSYGYTF
NA	TRBD1	TRBJ1-6	TRBV2	TGTGCCAGCAGGGTCGGCAGGGGGAGGGGAAGCTCCTATAATTCACCCCTCCACTTT	CASRVGRGRGSSYNSPLHF
few	TRBD2	TRBJ2-1	TRBV9	TGTGCCAGCAGCGTAGCGACTAGCGGATACAATGAGCAGTTCTTC	CASSVATSGYNEQFF
NA	NA	TRBJ2-7	TRBV5-6	TGTGCCAGTTTGATACAGCTCTCCTACGAGCAGTACTTC	CASLIQLSYEQYF
NA	TRBD1	TRBJ1-2	TRBV20-1	TGCAGTGCTGAGACAGGGCGCGGCTACACCTTC	CSAETGRGYTF
few	TRBD1	TRBJ1-1	TRBV5-1	TGCGCCAGCAAGATGGACAGGGTAGCTTTCTTT	CASKMDRVAFF
few	NA	TRBJ1-1	TRBV27	TGTGCCAGCAGAACGGGGGTAATGAACACTGAAGCTTTCTTT	CASRTGVMNTEAFF